Listed below are T cell receptor beta chains from one sample, sequenced in a study of blood T cell repertoires in COVID-19. Sequenced by immunoSEQ multiplex PCR; TCRdb stores in-frame clones only, minus some. The table shows over 150,000 clones, with about 88% occurring only once. Sequenced: peripheral blood. These receptors were obtained from a man between 18 and 35 years old who had recovered from COVID-19. CDR3s include the opening cysteine and the closing phenylalanine or tryptophan. Each record gives: CDR3 length, J gene, V gene, D gene, clone size, CDR3 DNA, CDR3 protein. D genes are given only for firm matches. Not all rows give a size; the values are once, few, many and, for expanded clones, a class.

>16|TRBJ1-4|TRBV4-1|NA|NA
TGCGCCAGCAGCCAAGATCGGCGGGGGGCGGATGAAAAACTGTTTTTT
CASSQDRRGADEKLFF
>18|TRBJ2-7|TRBV30|TRBD1|NA
TGTGCCTGGAGTGTAGAAGGTCTCAGGACAGGGCCCCCCTACGAGCAGTACTTC
CAWSVEGLRTGPPYEQYF
>14|TRBJ1-1|TRBV5-6|NA|NA
TGTGCCAGCATCCAGCGGGGGCGGAACACTGAAGCTTTCTTT
CASIQRGRNTEAFF
>17|TRBJ2-1|TRBV4-3|NA|NA
TGCGCCAGCAGCCAAGATACTTCCAGGGGGGCCTACAATGAGCAGTTCTTC
CASSQDTSRGAYNEQFF
>15|TRBJ1-3|TRBV6-5|TRBD1|NA
TGTGCCAGCAGCTGGGACAGGAAAACTGGAAACACCATATATTTT
CASSWDRKTGNTIYF
>14|TRBJ2-3|TRBV27|TRBD1|NA
TGTGCCAGCAGTTTAGTCCGGACAGGGGGTACGCAGTATTTT
CASSLVRTGGTQYF
>14|TRBJ1-2|TRBV4-3|NA|NA
TGCGCCAGCAGCCAAGAACCGACAAACTATGGCTACACCTTC
CASSQEPTNYGYTF
>21|TRBJ2-7|TRBV4-2|TRBD2|NA
TGTGCCAGCAGCCAAGATTCCCGAGCTGGGGGAGTTAGCGGGAGGAGGTACGAGCAGTACTTC
CASSQDSRAGGVSGRRYEQYF
>15|TRBJ1-1|TRBV7-9|TRBD1|NA
TGTGCCAGCATCGATAGGACAGGGGGCGGGACTGAAGCTTTCTTT
CASIDRTGGGTEAFF
>16|TRBJ2-4|TRBV5-1|NA|NA
TGCGCCAGCAGCTTTTCAGGGTATGAGGCCAAAAACATTCAGTACTTC
CASSFSGYEAKNIQYF
>12|TRBJ2-3|TRBV19|NA|NA
TGTGCCAGTAGTATAGAGAGTGGTACGCAGTATTTT
CASSIESGTQYF
>15|TRBJ2-2|TRBV7-2|TRBD1|once
TGTGCCAGCAGCCGGGACAGGGGGAACACCGGGGAGCTGTTTTTT
CASSRDRGNTGELFF
>13|TRBJ2-2|TRBV27|NA|NA
TGTGCCAGCAGTTGGAGATCGAGCGGGGAGCTGTTTTTT
CASSWRSSGELFF
>15|TRBJ2-5|TRBV7-2|TRBD1|NA
TGTGCCAGCAGCTTAGCCACAGGGGGCCGGGAGACCCAGTACTTC
CASSLATGGRETQYF
>15|TRBJ1-6|TRBV4-1|NA|NA
TGCGCCAGCGTTGGGGGGGCGGAGGTTAATTCACCCCTCCACTTT
CASVGGAEVNSPLHF
>17|TRBJ1-5|TRBV21-1|NA|NA
TGTGCCAGCAGCAAAAGTGGCAGAGACTATAGCAATCAGCCCCAGCATTTT
CASSKSGRDYSNQPQHF
>16|TRBJ2-2|TRBV1|NA|NA
TGCACCAGCAGCCAAGATCAAGGGACTAGCGGGAGGGAGCTGTTTTTT
CTSSQDQGTSGRELFF
>14|TRBJ2-1|TRBV27|TRBD2|NA
TGTGCCAGCAGTTTGGCGGGAGGGAGGAGTGAGCAGTTCTTC
CASSLAGGRSEQFF
>15|TRBJ1-5|TRBV5-6|TRBD1|NA
TGTGCCAGCAGCTTGAAATCAGGGGGGAATCAGCCCCAGCATTTT
CASSLKSGGNQPQHF
>16|TRBJ2-1|TRBV29-1|TRBD2|NA
TGCAGCGTTGCGCGATTAGCGGGAAGGGATTACAATGAGCAGTTCTTC
CSVARLAGRDYNEQFF
>13|TRBJ1-2|TRBV27|TRBD1|NA
TGTGCCAGCAGCCCGACAGGGGTTTATGGCTACACCTTC
CASSPTGVYGYTF
>11|TRBJ1-1|TRBV12-3/TRBV12-4|NA|few
TGTGCCAGCAGGGAGGGGACTGAAGCTTTCTTT
CASREGTEAFF
>14|TRBJ2-7|TRBV5-4|TRBD2|few
TGTGCCAGCAGCCGACCTAGCGGGGATTACGAGCAGTACTTC
CASSRPSGDYEQYF
>13|TRBJ2-7|TRBV27|NA|few
TGTGCCAGCAGTTTATCGAGGAGGGCCGAGCAGTACTTC
CASSLSRRAEQYF
>14|TRBJ1-5|TRBV7-9|NA|NA
TGTGCCAGCAGCTTACCAGGGGCCGGGAAGCCCCAGCATTTT
CASSLPGAGKPQHF
>12|TRBJ2-5|TRBV7-9|NA|NA
TGTGCCAGCAGCTTAGACGCTACGGCCCAGTACTTC
CASSLDATAQYF
>13|TRBJ2-5|TRBV7-8|TRBD1|NA
TGTGCCAGCAGTCCCGACAGGGGAGAGACCCAGTACTTC
CASSPDRGETQYF
>14|TRBJ2-1|TRBV28|NA|NA
TGTGCCAGCACCAAAATAAGGGGTGGGAATGAGCAGTTCTTC
CASTKIRGGNEQFF
>13|TRBJ1-4|TRBV5-1|NA|NA
TGCGCCAGCAGCCCGGACAGAGCTGAAAAACTGTTTTTT
CASSPDRAEKLFF
>14|TRBJ1-1|TRBV10-1|TRBD1|NA
TGCGCCAGCCGACCGGACAGGGGTAACTCTGAAGCTTTCTTT
CASRPDRGNSEAFF
>11|TRBJ2-5|TRBV2|NA|NA
TGTGCCTGCGGACAGCAAGAGACCCAGTACTTC
CACGQQETQYF
>12|TRBJ1-1|TRBV3-1/TRBV3-2|NA|NA
TGTGCCAGCAGCCAGAGTGGGACAGAAGCTTTCTTT
CASSQSGTEAFF
>15|TRBJ2-7|TRBV28|TRBD2|NA
TGTGCCAGCAACCCAGCGGGGGTAAGCTCCTACGAGCAGTACTTC
CASNPAGVSSYEQYF
>14|TRBJ2-7|TRBV6-6|TRBD1|NA
TGTGCCAGCAAACCCTCGGGACAGGGCTACGAGCAGTACTTC
CASKPSGQGYEQYF
>13|TRBJ1-1|TRBV19|TRBD1|NA
TGTGCCAGTAGTAACAGGGGAAACACTGAAGCTTTCTTT
CASSNRGNTEAFF
>13|TRBJ2-1|TRBV19|TRBD2|NA
TGTGCCAGTAGTGTAGCGGGAGCTAATGAGCAGTTCTTC
CASSVAGANEQFF
>17|TRBJ2-3|TRBV2|TRBD2|NA
TGTGCCAGCAGTGGGACTAGCGGAACCCCCAGGGGAGATACGCAGTATTTT
CASSGTSGTPRGDTQYF
>14|TRBJ2-7|TRBV5-1|TRBD2|NA
TGCGCCAGCAGCTGGGGACTAGCGGCCTACGAGCAGTACTTC
CASSWGLAAYEQYF
>12|TRBJ1-5|TRBV6-2/TRBV6-3|NA|NA
TGTGCCAGCAGTCGGGGGAATCAGCCCCAGCATTTT
CASSRGNQPQHF
>14|TRBJ2-5|TRBV2|TRBD2|NA
TGTGCCAGCAGCGCGGGGGGTAAGGTAGAGACCCAGTACTTC
CASSAGGKVETQYF
>14|TRBJ1-1|TRBV10-1|NA|once
TGCGCCAGCAGTGAGTCGTTGGGGGGGACTGAAGCTTTCTTT
CASSESLGGTEAFF